The 20 T cell receptor beta chains below come from one sample, sequenced in a study of blood T cell repertoires in COVID-19. Produced via immunoSEQ multiplex PCR; TCRdb's table is partial and in-frame only. The table shows roughly 100,000 clones, with about 89% occurring only once. What was sequenced was peripheral blood. All receptors come from a woman in her seventies with acute or convalescent COVID-19.

The chain recombines TRBV3-1 (or the pseudogene TRBV3-2) with TRBJ1-5; 7 bases are a match to TRBD1. Germline V gene lookup returns CDR1 LGHDT and CDR2 YNNKEL (reference sequence). The CDR3 runs to 17 residues. Trimming removed 0 bases from V and 5 bases from J; junction bases left unmatched: 10. The chain's CDR3 is CASSQDRGGGRDQPQHF. In DNA form, the CDR3 reads TGTGCCAGCAGCCAAGATCGAGGAGGGGGCCGGGATCAGCCCCAGCATTTT.

This rearrangement joins TRBV6-2 or TRBV6-3 to TRBJ1-5; no reliable D call. This CDR3 region has 15 residues. Per germline, CDR1 MNHEY and CDR2 SVGEGT. Trimming removed 3 bases at V and 4 bases at J, with 13 bases between. The CDR3 DNA is TGTGCCAGCAGTTATCCGGGGTTTGGTAATCAGCCCCAGCATTTT. This gives the protein CASSYPGFGNQPQHF.

The chain links TRBV10-2 to TRBJ1-1; D unclear. The germline CDR1 and CDR2 sequences are WSHSY and SAAADI. Trimming removed 4 bases from V and 11 bases from J, with 17 bases in between. The CDR3 extends over 13 amino acids. The CDR3 DNA follows: TGCGCCAGCAGTGTTGGGTCACCGAGGAGTGCTTTCTTT. It specifies CASSVGSPRSAFF.

This clone was counted once. The V gene is TRBV24-1, the J gene TRBJ2-1; D not resolved. The V end was cut by 5 bases, the J end by 0 bases, with 10 bases between. This CDR3 has 15 residues. Germline CDR1 and CDR2: KGHDR and SFDVKD. The CDR3 spells CATSGGSSSYNEQFF. The DNA for the CDR3 is TGTGCCACCAGTGGCGGCAGCAGCTCCTACAATGAGCAGTTCTTC.

The rearrangement uses TRBV6-5 and TRBJ1-2; possible D gene TRBD1, 6 bases. Trimming cost V 2 bases and J 0 bases, with 10 bases left between them. Germline CDR1 and CDR2: MNHEY and SVGAGI. The CDR3 is 15 residues long. CDR3 in amino acids: CASSYVGASNYGYTF. In DNA form, the CDR3 reads TGTGCCAGCAGTTACGTGGGGGCCTCTAACTATGGCTACACCTTC.

The chain is built from TRBV18 and TRBJ2-2; 7 nucleotides align to TRBD1. Germline assignment: CDR1 KGHSH and CDR2 LQKENI. Losses at the gene ends were 1 base for V and 1 base for J; bases not matched to a gene: 9. The CDR3 length is 18 residues. CDR3 in amino acids: CASSPLGPGQLNTGELFF. In DNA form, the CDR3 reads TGTGCCAGCTCACCACTGGGGCCGGGACAGTTGAACACCGGGGAGCTGTTTTTT.

This CDR3 reads CASSYLSGSIMNTEAFF. As DNA, the CDR3 is TGTGCCAGCAGTTACTTATCCGGGTCCATAATGAACACTGAAGCTTTCTTT. The rearrangement links TRBV6-2 or TRBV6-3 to TRBJ1-1; D gene uncertain. Trimming shortened V by 1 base and J by 0 bases, and 15 bases separated the two germline ends. Per germline, CDR1 MNHEY and CDR2 SVGEGT. The CDR3 runs to 17 residues.

The V gene is TRBV28, the J gene TRBJ1-2; TRBD1 matches 10 bases. The V and J ends lost 8 bases and 7 bases, in that order; junction bases with no gene match: 10. CDR1 and CDR2 from the germline V gene are MDHEN and SYDVKM. The CDR3 sequence is 14 residues long. The CDR3 spells CASLSPGTGAGYTF. CDR3 sequence (DNA): TGTGCCAGCCTCTCCCCCGGGACAGGGGCTGGCTACACCTTC.

The V gene is TRBV28, the J gene TRBJ2-3, with 9 nucleotides matching TRBD1. The ends lost 5 bases at V and 6 bases at J; junction bases unmatched: 9. This CDR3 has 15 amino acids. Per the germline V gene, CDR1 is MDHEN and CDR2 is SYDVKM. The CDR3 DNA is TGTGCCAGCAGTCCTGGGACAGGGATTCTGGATACGCAGTATTTT. It specifies CASSPGTGILDTQYF.

The V call is TRBV11-2, the J call TRBJ2-7; D perhaps matches TRBD2 (5 bases). CDR1 and CDR2 from the germline V gene are SGHAT and FQNNGV. This CDR3 region has 15 residues. V was clipped by 0 bases and J by 3 bases, with 12 bases between them. CDR3 nucleotides: TGTGCCAGCAGCTTAGATCGTGACTATTTCTACGAGCAGTACTTC. This encodes CASSLDRDYFYEQYF.

This rearrangement joins TRBV5-1 to TRBJ1-4, with D perhaps matching TRBD1 (6 bases). This CDR3 has 15 residues. V shed 4 bases and J shed 5 bases, with 15 bases lying between them. The germline CDR1 and CDR2 sequences are SGHRS and YFSETQ. Written as DNA, the CDR3 is TGCGCCAGCAGCCGAGAGGGCAGGGGAAATGAAAAACTGTTTTTT. It encodes CASSREGRGNEKLFF.

V gene TRBV14 combines with J gene TRBJ1-5; the match to TRBD1 covers 7 bases. Germline-derived CDR1 and CDR2 are SGHDN and FVKESK. Losses at the gene ends were 0 bases for V and 0 bases for J; bases not matched to a gene: 5. The CDR3 spans 17 residues. The CDR3, as DNA: TGTGCCAGCAGCCAAGATGGACAGGCCAGTAGCAATCAGCCCCAGCATTTT. The encoded protein is CASSQDGQASSNQPQHF.

The chain carries TRBV11-2 and TRBJ2-2; D is perhaps TRBD1 (5 bases). V was trimmed by 2 bases and J by 0 bases, leaving 10 bases between them. Germline V lookup: CDR1 SGHAT, CDR2 FQNNGV. The CDR3 is 16 amino acids. The CDR3 spells CASSLTKGSNTGELFF. The CDR3 DNA reads TGTGCCAGCAGCTTAACTAAGGGGTCGAACACCGGGGAGCTGTTTTTT.

The chain employs TRBV18 and TRBJ1-1, with D maybe TRBD1 (5 bases). Deletions cut 0 bases from V and 5 bases from J, with 10 bases between. Germline V gene lookup returns CDR1 KGHSH and CDR2 LQKENI. The CDR3 extends over 14 amino acids. CDR3 sequence: CASSPPNGGTEAFF. The CDR3 DNA reads as TGTGCCAGCTCACCACCTAACGGGGGGACTGAAGCTTTCTTT.

This chain uses TRBV5-1 with TRBJ1-4; D not resolved. The CDR3 is 13 amino acids. Germline V gives CDR1 SGHRS, CDR2 YFSETQ. The ends were cut back, 0 bases at V and 7 bases at J, with 7 bases in the middle. The CDR3 sequence: CASSLGLGEKLFF. The CDR3 coding sequence is TGCGCCAGCAGCTTGGGGCTTGGTGAAAAACTGTTTTTT.

The J gene is TRBJ1-3, the V gene TRBV30; perhaps TRBD1 as D (5 bases). Germline CDR1 GTSNPN, CDR2 SVGIG (reference sequence). Trimming removed 5 bases at V and 4 bases at J, with 12 bases between. This CDR3 is built from 13 residues. The CDR3 DNA follows: TGTGCCTGGGGACATAATCTAGGAAACACCATATATTTT. This gives the protein CAWGHNLGNTIYF.

The chain is built from TRBV15 and TRBJ2-2, with D hard to call. CDR3 length: 15 residues. Germline CDR1 reads LNHNV; CDR2 reads YYDKDF (reference sequence). Trimming took off 0 bases at V and 7 bases at J, with 12 bases between the two ends. CDR3 DNA sequence: TGTGCCACCAGCAGAGAAATTGTTCTGAGCGGGGAGCTGTTTTTT. Its translation is CATSREIVLSGELFF.

The chain employs TRBV27 and TRBJ1-2; D might be TRBD1 (6 bases). Germline CDR1 and CDR2: MNHEY and SMNVEV (reference sequence). V lost 6 bases to trimming and J lost 2 bases, with 16 bases between them. This CDR3 spans 15 amino acids. The CDR3: CASSPTVQGNYGYTF. In DNA, the CDR3 is TGTGCCAGCAGCCCGACAGTCCAGGGGAACTATGGCTACACCTTC.

This chain links TRBV5-1 with TRBJ1-2, with D uncertain. This CDR3 has 15 amino acids. Germline V gives CDR1 SGHRS, CDR2 YFSETQ. V lost 0 bases to trimming and J lost 0 bases, with 9 bases between them. CDR3 coding DNA: TGCGCCAGCAGCTTGGCCGTTCGGGCTAACTATGGCTACACCTTC. This translates into CASSLAVRANYGYTF.

The rearrangement joins TRBV6-6 to TRBJ1-5; TRBD1 might be the D (5 bases). The V end lost 5 bases, the J end lost 0 bases, and 20 bases lay between the germline ends. From germline, CDR1 is MNHNY and CDR2 SVGAGI (reference sequence). The CDR3 runs to 18 residues. Here the CDR3 reads CASSPSHRRGYSNQPQHF. CDR3 DNA sequence: TGTGCCAGCAGTCCAAGTCACCGGAGGGGATATAGCAATCAGCCCCAGCATTTT.